This T cell receptor (beta chain) emerged from a study of cytomegalovirus exposure and HLA in healthy donors. The PCR made use of 60 Vbeta and 13 Jbeta primers. Repertoires were generated with immunoSEQ multiplex PCR, while TCRdb's copy carries only in-frame clones and drops some. The sample has about 190,000 clones; 77% are singletons. Germline V gene data show CDR1 as SGDLS and CDR2 as YYNGEE. The ends were cut back, 4 bases at V and 6 bases at J, with 11 bases in the middle. The CDR3 length is 14 residues. The V and J genes are TRBV9 and TRBJ1-6; unclear D gene. The sample taken for sequencing was PBMCs. The source of this sequence is a woman in her 30s in good health and CMV-seropositive. CDR3 coding DNA: TGTGCCAGCAGCCAAGCGGAATTTAATTCACCCCTCCACTTT. It encodes CASSQAEFNSPLHF. The variable domain in full, completed from reference TRBV9 and TRBJ1-6, reads DSGVTQTPKHLITATGQRVTLRCSPRSGDLSVYWYQQSLDQGLQFLIQYYNGEERAKGNILERFSAQQFPDLHSELNLSSLELGDSALYFCASSQAEFNSPLHFGNGTRLTVT.